The 30 T cell receptor beta chains listed next were all sequenced from one sample in a study of shared clonotypes between healthy human individuals. TCRdb keeps only in-frame clones here, not all; method: immunoSEQ multiplex PCR. This table holds under 600,000 clones, less than 98% found once. Sequenced input: naive CD4+ T cells sorted from blood. The subset is: CD45RA+ positively selected. Receptors were obtained from a woman between 25 and 40 years old in good health.

The chain carries TRBV27 and TRBJ1-6, with 11 bases that match TRBD1. The junction had 5 bases not matched to a gene; V was cut back by 5 bases and J by 8 bases. The germline CDR1 and CDR2 sequences are MNHEY and SMNVEV (reference sequence). This CDR3 has 15 amino acids. The CDR3 here is CASSGPGQGDSPLHF. The CDR3 nucleotides are TGTGCCAGCAGTGGACCGGGACAGGGGGATTCACCCCTCCACTTT.

This clone was observed once. This chain links TRBV28 with TRBJ2-1, with TRBD2 identical over 9 bases. This CDR3 region has 16 residues. Looked up from germline, CDR1 is MDHEN and CDR2 is SYDVKM. J gave up 5 bases and V 2 bases, and 7 bases lay outside the gene matches. This CDR3 reads CASSLGAAGGHNEQFF. In DNA, the CDR3 is TGTGCCAGCAGTTTAGGGGCAGCGGGAGGACACAATGAGCAGTTCTTC.

The chain recombines TRBV27 with TRBJ2-7; D might be TRBD1 (5 bases). V was shortened by 2 bases and J by 2 bases, with 10 bases between the two germline ends. The CDR3 covers 14 residues. Looked up from germline, CDR1 is MNHEY and CDR2 is SMNVEV (reference sequence). The CDR3 protein is CASSLIGAPYEQYF. In DNA, the CDR3 is TGTGCCAGCAGTTTAATAGGGGCCCCCTACGAGCAGTACTTC.

The V call is TRBV2, the J call TRBJ1-1; TRBD1 matches at 8 bases. V lost 5 bases and J lost 6; bases outside the gene matches: 11. CDR1 and CDR2 (germline): SNHLY, FYNNEI. The CDR3 has 15 residues. The DNA for the CDR3 is TGTGCCAGCAGTAGGCAGGGGGCCCTGAGTCCTGAAGCTTTCTTT. The encoded protein is CASSRQGALSPEAFF.

The J gene is TRBJ2-5, the V gene TRBV30; perhaps TRBD1 as D (6 bases). CDR1 is GTSNPN and CDR2 is SVGIG in the germline V gene (reference sequence). Trimming cost V 8 bases and J 4 bases, with 23 bases left between them. The CDR3 consists of 15 residues. The CDR3 DNA follows: TGTGCCAGGTCCGTCTTTCAGGGGCCGGGAGAGACCCAGTACTTC. Its translation is CARSVFQGPGETQYF.

V and J are TRBV5-1 and TRBJ2-7, with TRBD2 as a possible D gene (5 bases). Germline CDR1 reads SGHRS; CDR2 reads YFSETQ. V lost 0 bases and J lost 0, with 13 bases in between. The CDR3 sequence is 16 residues long. The CDR3 DNA follows: TGCGCCAGCAGCTTGGCCTACGGACTTTCCTCCTACGAGCAGTACTTC. As protein: CASSLAYGLSSYEQYF.

The chain employs TRBV5-1 and TRBJ1-2, with a weak D call TRBD1 (5 bases). Per germline, CDR1 SGHRS and CDR2 YFSETQ. V gave up 7 bases and J gave up 8 bases, with 21 bases separating them. The CDR3 extends over 14 amino acids. CDR3 DNA: TGCGCCAGCGGACATCCTACAGGATCGGAAGGCTACACCTTC. Its protein is CASGHPTGSEGYTF.

The chain combines TRBV18 with TRBJ2-5; 8 bases are shared with TRBD2. Germline V CDR1 and CDR2: KGHSH, LQKENI. Unmatched junction bases numbered 4, after V lost 0 bases and J lost 4 bases. There are 15 residues in the CDR3. CDR3 nucleotides: TGTGCCAGCTCACCACCGGGACTAGGAGGAGAGACCCAGTACTTC. Translating it yields CASSPPGLGGETQYF.

The chain uses TRBV28 and TRBJ1-4; TRBD1 is a possible D gene (6 bases). Germline CDR1 and CDR2: MDHEN and SYDVKM. V lost 5 bases, J lost 2 bases, and 12 bases lay in between. The CDR3 has 15 amino acids. CDR3 amino acids: CASSPGGATNEKLFF. CDR3 DNA sequence: TGTGCCAGCAGTCCCGGGGGCGCGACTAATGAAAAACTGTTTTTT.

This clone occurred once. The genes are TRBV27 and TRBJ2-3; 10 bases map to TRBD2. The CDR3 is 15 residues long. J lost 5 bases, V lost 3 bases, and 5 bases had no gene match. Germline V gene sequence: CDR1 MNHEY, CDR2 SMNVEV (reference sequence). The CDR3 loop reads CASSLFLAGEDTQYF. In DNA form, the CDR3 reads TGTGCCAGCAGTTTGTTTCTAGCGGGAGAAGATACGCAGTATTTT.

The V gene is TRBV6-1, the J gene TRBJ2-2; the D gene is possibly TRBD1 (5 bases). The CDR3 spans 17 residues. V lost 4 bases and J lost 0, with 15 bases in between. CDR1 and CDR2 from the germline V gene are MNHNS and SASEGT. Written as DNA, the CDR3 is TGTGCCAGCAGTGGGCGACAGACGCATACGAACACCGGGGAGCTGTTTTTT. Protein: CASSGRQTHTNTGELFF.

The chain has TRBV7-2 and TRBJ2-1; 8 positions agree with TRBD2. Germline V gene sequence: CDR1 SGHTA, CDR2 FQGNSA. V trimming: 1 base; J trimming: 8 bases; junction bases outside the gene matches: 4. The CDR3 length is 14 residues. The CDR3 region is CASSLGGRRDEQFF. Written as DNA, the CDR3 is TGTGCCAGCAGCTTAGGCGGGAGGCGCGATGAGCAGTTCTTC.

This sequence joins TRBV5-6 and TRBJ1-2; 7 positions match TRBD1. Trimming cost V 0 bases and J 8 bases; bases outside gene matches: 10. This CDR3 has 15 residues. From germline, CDR1 is SGHDT and CDR2 YYEEEE. The CDR3 sequence: CASSLEGGPKEGYTF. Written as DNA, the CDR3 is TGTGCCAGCAGCTTGGAAGGGGGCCCAAAGGAGGGCTACACCTTC.

The chain carries TRBV28 and TRBJ2-5; 9 bases match TRBD2. Per the germline V gene, CDR1 is MDHEN and CDR2 is SYDVKM. This CDR3 spans 16 amino acids. Germline trimming cut 5 bases from V and 5 bases from J; bases unmatched to any gene: 12. CDR3 in DNA: TGTGCCAGCAGTCACTCAATGCGGACTAGCGTGGAGACCCAGTACTTC. Its protein product is CASSHSMRTSVETQYF.

The chain has TRBV6-1 and TRBJ1-1; D unclear. CDR1 is MNHNS and CDR2 is SASEGT in the germline V gene. The CDR3 is 15 amino acids. V dropped 1 base and J dropped 2 bases, with 11 bases sitting between them. The CDR3 nucleotides are TGTGCCAGCAGTGAAGTTGCAGGAGTAAACACTGAAGCTTTCTTT. Amino acids: CASSEVAGVNTEAFF.

The chain combines TRBV6-1 with TRBJ1-1, with D perhaps TRBD1 (6 bases). CDR3 length: 15 residues. Trimming pared 1 base from V and 0 bases from J, leaving 9 bases between. The germline CDR1 and CDR2 sequences are MNHNS and SASEGT. DNA of the CDR3: TGTGCCAGCAGTGAAGGCCAGGGGATGAACACTGAAGCTTTCTTT. Translating it yields CASSEGQGMNTEAFF.

This clone was recorded only once. This chain links TRBV6-5 with TRBJ1-2; D is uncertain. Trimming pared 4 bases from V and 7 bases from J, leaving 19 bases between. The CDR3 extends over 15 amino acids. Germline CDR1 MNHEY, CDR2 SVGAGI. CDR3 coding DNA: TGTGCCAGCAGTTTTCGTCCTGGACGGGGAGGTGGCTACACCTTC. Translating gives CASSFRPGRGGGYTF.

J is TRBJ2-3 and V is TRBV19; 10 bases line up with TRBD2. Germline assignment: CDR1 LNHDA and CDR2 SQIVND (reference sequence). The CDR3 length is 14 residues. V trimming: 7 bases; J trimming: 3 bases; junction bases outside the gene matches: 4. CDR3 loop: CASKREGRTDTQYF. In DNA form, the CDR3 reads TGTGCCAGTAAGCGGGAGGGCCGGACAGATACGCAGTATTTT.

The chain links TRBV28 to TRBJ1-4; the match to TRBD1 covers 8 bases. Germline assignment: CDR1 MDHEN and CDR2 SYDVKM. The CDR3 covers 16 residues. V lost 4 bases to trimming and J lost 7 bases; unmatched junction nucleotides: 11. The CDR3 DNA reads as TGTGCCAGCAGTTCATCAGGGGGCCGGGAGGTTGAAAAACTGTTTTTT. Its protein product is CASSSSGGREVEKLFF.

V usage is TRBV18 and J usage is TRBJ1-1; D is ambiguous. This CDR3 comprises 14 residues. In germline, CDR1 is KGHSH, CDR2 LQKENI. V dropped 2 bases and J dropped 3 bases, with 10 bases sitting between them. CDR3 in amino acids: CASSPTRKDTEAFF. CDR3 in DNA: TGTGCCAGCTCACCAACGCGAAAGGACACTGAAGCTTTCTTT.

J is TRBJ2-5 and V is TRBV7-3; 14 bases line up with TRBD2. V trimming: 5 bases; J trimming: 5 bases; junction bases outside the gene matches: 4. Germline loops: CDR1 SGHTA, CDR2 FQGTGA. The CDR3 has 15 amino acids. DNA of the CDR3: TGTGCCAGCAGCCGAGGACTAGCGGGAGGCGAGACCCAGTACTTC. Residues: CASSRGLAGGETQYF.

The V and J genes are TRBV28 and TRBJ2-1, with D uncertain. The V and J ends lost 7 bases and 7 bases respectively, with 20 bases between them. Germline V CDR1 and CDR2: MDHEN, SYDVKM. This CDR3 has 15 amino acids. The CDR3 protein is CASTPLEKGKNEQFF. As DNA, the CDR3 is TGTGCCAGCACCCCTCTCGAAAAGGGAAAAAATGAGCAGTTCTTC.

This chain connects TRBV6-6 to TRBJ1-5; D possibly corresponds to TRBD1 (5 bases). The V end was cut by 6 bases, the J end by 4 bases, with 13 bases between. The CDR3 length is 14 residues. CDR1 MNHNY and CDR2 SVGAGI come from the germline V gene (reference sequence). The CDR3 sequence: CASSRQGANQPQHF. Here the CDR3 DNA reads TGTGCCAGCAGCCGTCAGGGAGCAAATCAGCCCCAGCATTTT.

The chain combines TRBV7-2 with TRBJ2-3; D possibly corresponds to TRBD2 (6 bases). The length of the CDR3 is 19 residues. With 3 bases removed from V and 5 bases from J, the gap between germline ends came to 27 bases. Germline V gene sequence: CDR1 SGHTA, CDR2 FQGNSA. The CDR3 nucleotides are TGTGCCAGCAGCTTGTGGGGGGTCCGGGACCCTGGGTGGGTAGATACGCAGTATTTT. Its translation: CASSLWGVRDPGWVDTQYF.

J is TRBJ1-2 and V is TRBV5-8, with D tentatively TRBD1 (5 bases). This CDR3 has 13 amino acids. Trimming pared 1 base from V and 2 bases from J, leaving 6 bases between. In germline, CDR1 is SGHTS, CDR2 YDEGEE. CDR3 sequence: CASSLSGNYGYTF. The CDR3 nucleotides are TGTGCCAGCAGCTTGTCAGGGAACTATGGCTACACCTTC. Based on the CDR3 plus reference TRBV5-8 and TRBJ1-2, the full variable domain is EAGVTQSPTHLIKTRGQQATLRCSPISGHTSVYWYQQALGLGLQFLLWYDEGEERNRGNFPPRFSGRQFPNYSSELNVNALELEDSALYLCASSLSGNYGYTFGSGTRLTVV.

The chain employs TRBV7-2 and TRBJ1-1; D remains unclear. V lost 6 bases, J lost 6 bases, and 14 bases lay in between. The CDR3 is made up of 13 amino acids. The germline V gene encodes CDR1 SGHTA and CDR2 FQGNSA. CDR3 in amino acids: CASRPRLAAEAFF. The CDR3 DNA sequence: TGTGCCAGCAGGCCCCGTCTCGCGGCTGAAGCTTTCTTT.

The rearrangement links TRBV18 to TRBJ2-2; D not certain. The length of the CDR3 is 14 residues. Per germline, CDR1 KGHSH and CDR2 LQKENI. V lost 3 bases to trimming and J lost 11 bases, with 16 bases between them. CDR3 DNA sequence: TGTGCCAGCTCACCCCGGGTTGACCAGAGTGAGCTGTTTTTT. Its protein product is CASSPRVDQSELFF.

The V call is TRBV4-1, the J call TRBJ1-3; 8 nucleotides align to TRBD1. J gave up 4 bases and V 3 bases, and 5 bases lay outside the gene matches. The CDR3 spans 15 residues. Germline assignment: CDR1 MGHRA and CDR2 YSYEKL. CDR3 nucleotides: TGCGCCAGCAGCCAGGACAGGGTTCTCGGAAACACCATATATTTT. This translates into CASSQDRVLGNTIYF.

The gene calls are TRBV7-2 and TRBJ1-5; the D gene is possibly TRBD1 (6 bases). The CDR3 covers 14 residues. V shed 2 bases and J shed 5 bases, with 10 bases lying between them. The germline CDR1 and CDR2 sequences are SGHTA and FQGNSA. CDR3 nucleotide sequence: TGTGCCAGCAGCTTACGCAGGGGTTATCAGCCCCAGCATTTT. Amino acid sequence: CASSLRRGYQPQHF.

The chain recombines TRBV6-1 with TRBJ2-7; TRBD2 matches 7 bases. Trimming took 2 bases from V and 7 from J; bases not matched to a gene: 2. Germline CDR1 is MNHNS and CDR2 is SASEGT. The CDR3 loop spans 12 amino acids. The CDR3: CASSEIGGEQYF. The CDR3 bases are TGTGCCAGCAGTGAAATCGGGGGGGAGCAGTACTTC.